The 5 T cell receptor beta chains below come from one sample, sequenced in a study of CD8 T cells in ankylosing spondylitis. Study-wide results and limits: For ankylosing spondylitis blood, a TCR beta motif of several highly homologous variants appeared characteristic.

MiXCR was run by TCRdb on the 5' RACE reads, yielding one entry per CDR3 protein. The table records 700,000 to 850,000 distinct CDR3 sequences, about an eighth of them present only once. Their recognized antigens are unknown. Sequenced: blood, either unsorted or a sorted T cell fraction (not recorded which). These receptors originate from a male donor with ankylosing spondylitis.

The chain uses TRBV7-3 and TRBJ2-7; D is undetermined. V gave up 2 bases and J gave up 7 bases, with 18 bases separating them. The CDR3 loop spans 15 amino acids. The germline V gene encodes CDR1 SGHTA and CDR2 FQGTGA. CDR3 sequence reads: CASSLFPGPLREQYF. CDR3 nucleotides: TGTGCCAGCAGCTTATTCCCCGGACCCCTTCGGGAGCAGTACTTC.

This clonotype has a count of ten or more. The chain joins TRBV29-1 to TRBJ1-2, with 8 bases lining up with TRBD1. The length of the CDR3 is 14 residues. Per germline, CDR1 SQVTM and CDR2 ANQGSEA. With 0 bases clipped from V and 3 bases from J, the junction kept 3 bases outside the gene matches. CDR3 protein: CSVEDLGQDYGYTF. DNA of the CDR3: TGCAGCGTTGAAGACCTGGGACAGGACTATGGCTACACCTTC.

This clonotype came up a few times. CDR3 in DNA: TGTGCCAGCAGGCCAGCGGGGGCTAGCACAGATACGCAGTATTTT. This codes for CASRPAGASTDTQYF. The V call is TRBV9, the J call TRBJ2-3; TRBD2 aligns across 8 bases. J was trimmed by 0 bases and V by 5 bases; bases with no gene match: 5. Germline assignment: CDR1 SGDLS and CDR2 YYNGEE. The CDR3 runs 15 residues. The entire variable domain, with the rest obtained from reference TRBV9 and TRBJ2-3, is as follows: DSGVTQTPKHLITATGQRVTLRCSPRSGDLSVYWYQQSLDQGLQFLIQYYNGEERAKGNILERFSAQQFPDLHSELNLSSLELGDSALYFCASRPAGASTDTQYFGPGTRLTVL.

This chain connects TRBV20-1 to TRBJ2-3; D is unclear. Germline-derived CDR1 and CDR2 are DFQATT and SNEGSKA (reference sequence). The V end lost 3 bases, the J end lost 0 bases, and 7 bases lay between the germline ends. The CDR3 totals 13 residues. CDR3 nucleotide sequence: TGCAGTGCTAGGTGGATTAGCACAGATACGCAGTATTTT. Its protein is CSARWISTDTQYF.

This clonotype was counted at least ten times. The rearrangement links TRBV5-1 to TRBJ1-1; D gene uncertain. The CDR3 length is 14 residues. Germline lookup yields CDR1 SGHRS and CDR2 YFSETQ. Trimming shortened V by 3 bases and J by 5 bases, and 14 bases separated the two germline ends. CDR3 nucleotides: TGCGCCAGCAGCTCCCACGGAGATAGGACTGAAGCTTTCTTT. It encodes CASSSHGDRTEAFF.